These 17 T cell receptor beta chains came from one sample sequenced in a study of human T cells and chemical hapten exposure. TCRdb re-derived calls from the RACE reads in MiXCR, one entry per CDR3 protein. The sample lists around 200,000 distinct CDR3 sequences, 30% occurring once. Time point given: pre-sensitization, week 0. Treatment denoted: therapeutic diphenylcyclopropenone sensitization with weekly scalp DPC. The specimen comprised whole blood, sampled in connection with sensitization to the hapten diphenylcyclopropenone (DPC). Receptors originate from a woman aged 25 to 39 with alopecia areata. Some clones in this sample may be carry-over from other donors' samples.

The V and J genes are TRBV30 and TRBJ2-7; weak D call: TRBD1 (7 bases). The CDR3 has 15 residues. V was shortened by 1 base and J by 0 bases, with 13 bases between the two germline ends. Germline V gene data show CDR1 as GTSNPN and CDR2 as SVGIG (reference sequence). Here the CDR3 DNA reads TGTGCCTGGAGTGGCAGGGGGGCATTCTCCTACGAGCAGTACTTC. It translates to CAWSGRGAFSYEQYF. The full variable domain, its missing parts supplied by reference TRBV30 and TRBJ2-7, is SQTIHQWPATLVQPVGSPLSLECTVEGTSNPNLYWYRQAAGRGLQLLFYSVGIGQISSEVPQNLSASRPQDRQFILSSKKLLLSDSGFYLCAWSGRGAFSYEQYFGPGTRLTVT.

This clonotype was detected only a few times. The gene calls are TRBV29-1 and TRBJ1-1; 7 bases match TRBD1. J lost 4 bases, V lost 6 bases, and 11 bases had no gene match. This CDR3 has 14 amino acids. Germline values: CDR1 SQVTM, CDR2 ANQGSEA. As DNA, the CDR3 is TGCAGCGTCGAGACAGGGCGTGGTAGCACTGAAGCTTTCTTT. Translation: CSVETGRGSTEAFF.

This clonotype has a handful of counts. At one end, the junction sequence differs from germline, possibly due to a read error. The CDR3 DNA is TGTGCCAGCAGCAGGGGTTGGACTGAAGCTTCCTTT. As protein: CASSRGWTEASF. The chain is built from TRBV5-6 and TRBJ1-1, with D tentatively TRBD1 (5 bases). Per the germline V gene, CDR1 is SGHDT and CDR2 is YYEEEE. The CDR3 loop spans 12 amino acids. Full variable domain (rest looked up from reference TRBV5-6 and TRBJ1-1): DAGVTQSPTHLIKTRGQQVTLRCSPKSGHDTVSWYQQALGQGPQFIFQYYEEEERQRGNFPDRFSGHQFPNYSSELNVNALLLGDSALYLCASSRGWTEASFGQGTRLTVV.

This clonotype was seen a handful of times. The rearrangement links TRBV7-9 to TRBJ1-1, with D possibly TRBD1 on 6 matching bases. In germline, CDR1 is SEHNR, CDR2 FQNEAQ (reference sequence). V lost 5 bases, J lost 4 bases, and 17 bases lay in between. This CDR3 spans 15 amino acids. CDR3 bases: TGTGCCAGCAGCCTGGGACGGCCAGGGGCCACTGAAGCTTTCTTT. This encodes CASSLGRPGATEAFF.

There are many counts of this clonotype. The rearrangement uses TRBV20-1 and TRBJ1-5, with D uncertain. V lost 1 base and J lost 7, with 8 bases in between. The germline gives CDR1 DFQATT, CDR2 SNEGSKA (reference sequence). The CDR3 runs 12 residues. The DNA for the CDR3 is TGCAGTGCTAGAGGGATGGGGCAGCCCCAGCATTTT. It encodes CSARGMGQPQHF.

The chain uses TRBV27 and TRBJ2-3; 12 positions agree with TRBD2. This CDR3 spans 16 amino acids. Germline assignment: CDR1 MNHEY and CDR2 SMNVEV (reference sequence). V was pared by 4 bases and J by 10 bases, with 12 bases of the junction left unmatched. CDR3: CASSSGTSGPLEAQYF. CDR3 DNA sequence: TGTGCCAGCAGTTCTGGGACTAGCGGGCCCCTGGAGGCGCAGTATTTT.

This chain links TRBV7-9 with TRBJ2-1; 7 positions agree with TRBD1. Germline V gives CDR1 SEHNR, CDR2 FQNEAQ (reference sequence). The CDR3 length is 15 residues. V lost 6 bases, J lost 9 bases, and 14 bases stayed unmatched. The CDR3 DNA is TGTGCCAGCAGTCTAGCCGACAGGGTCGGGTCTGAGCAGTTCTTC. Amino acids: CASSLADRVGSEQFF. The variable domain in full, with the rest retrieved from reference TRBV7-9 and TRBJ2-1, is DTGVSQNPRHKITKRGQNVTFRCDPISEHNRLYWYRQTLGQGPEFLTYFQNEAQLEKSRLLSDRFSAERPKGSFSTLEIQRTEQGDSAMYLCASSLADRVGSEQFFGPGTRLTVL.

This clonotype occurred a few times. The V and J genes are TRBV28 and TRBJ1-6, with no clear D. The CDR3 sequence is 11 residues long. V lost 4 bases and J 7 bases, leaving 2 bases between the germline ends. Looked up from germline, CDR1 is MDHEN and CDR2 is SYDVKM. CDR3 amino acids: CASSSNSPLHF. CDR3 coding DNA: TGTGCCAGCAGTTCGAATTCACCCCTCCACTTT. The full variable domain, completed using reference TRBV28 and TRBJ1-6, is DVKVTQSSRYLVKRTGEKVFLECVQDMDHENMFWYRQDPGLGLRLIYFSYDVKMKEKGDIPEGYSVSREKKERFSLILESASTNQTSMYLCASSSNSPLHFGNGTRLTVT.

This clonotype was recorded a few times. The J gene is TRBJ2-7, the V gene TRBV28; D remains unclear. Trimming cost V 3 bases and J 2 bases, with 5 bases left between them. The CDR3 spans 12 residues. CDR1 MDHEN and CDR2 SYDVKM come from the germline V gene. CDR3 nucleotide sequence: TGTGCCAGCAGTTTCCGTACCTACGAGCAGTACTTC. Protein sequence: CASSFRTYEQYF.

This clonotype occurred a few times. The V and J genes are TRBV6-6 and TRBJ2-7; 7 nucleotides match TRBD2. With 5 bases clipped from V and 1 base from J, the junction kept 8 bases outside the gene matches. The CDR3 extends over 15 amino acids. The V gene's germline CDR1 is MNHNY and CDR2 SVGAGI (reference sequence). For the CDR3, the DNA is TGTGCCAGCAGTCCGGCCGGCGGGAGATCCTACGAGCAGTACTTC. It is translated as CASSPAGGRSYEQYF.

V and J are TRBV5-1 and TRBJ2-5, with D tentatively TRBD1 (6 bases). The CDR3 extends over 15 amino acids. Trimming took 2 bases from V and 0 from J, leaving 11 bases between them. Germline CDR1 and CDR2: SGHRS and YFSETQ. CDR3 nucleotide sequence: TGCGCCAGCAGCTTTTTGGGGGCGTACCAAGAGACCCAGTACTTC. It translates to CASSFLGAYQETQYF. The full variable domain, with the rest looked up from reference TRBV5-1 and TRBJ2-5, is KAGVTQTPRYLIKTRGQQVTLSCSPISGHRSVSWYQQTPGQGLQFLFEYFSETQRNKGNFPGRFSGRQFSNSRSEMNVSTLELGDSALYLCASSFLGAYQETQYFGPGTRLLVL.

This clonotype was counted many times. The J gene is TRBJ2-5, the V gene TRBV5-1, with a possible D match to TRBD1 (5 bases). V was clipped by 2 bases and J by 2 bases, with 7 bases between them. This CDR3 spans 13 amino acids. From germline, CDR1 is SGHRS and CDR2 YFSETQ. Here the CDR3 reads CASSFDRQETQYF. As DNA, the CDR3 is TGCGCCAGCAGCTTCGACAGACAAGAGACCCAGTACTTC. The variable domain in full, completed from reference TRBV5-1 and TRBJ2-5, reads KAGVTQTPRYLIKTRGQQVTLSCSPISGHRSVSWYQQTPGQGLQFLFEYFSETQRNKGNFPGRFSGRQFSNSRSEMNVSTLELGDSALYLCASSFDRQETQYFGPGTRLLVL.

V gene TRBV28 combines with J gene TRBJ2-7; 7 nucleotides match TRBD1. The CDR3 is 14 amino acids. The J segment lost 2 bases and the V segment lost 6 bases, leaving 7 bases of the junction unmatched. CDR1 and CDR2 from the germline V gene are MDHEN and SYDVKM. In nucleotides, the CDR3 is TGTGCCAGCAGCCGCCCGGGACAGACCTACGAGCAGTACTTC. It translates to CASSRPGQTYEQYF. Drawing the rest from reference TRBV28 and TRBJ2-7, the complete variable domain is DVKVTQSSRYLVKRTGEKVFLECVQDMDHENMFWYRQDPGLGLRLIYFSYDVKMKEKGDIPEGYSVSREKKERFSLILESASTNQTSMYLCASSRPGQTYEQYFGPGTRLTVT.

This rearrangement joins TRBV20-1 to TRBJ1-5, with D perhaps TRBD1 (6 bases). This CDR3 is built from 14 residues. Germline assignment: CDR1 DFQATT and CDR2 SNEGSKA (reference sequence). With 0 bases removed from V and 3 bases from J, the gap between germline ends came to 9 bases. In DNA form, the CDR3 reads TGCAGTGCTAGAGACGGGACACTCAATCAGCCCCAGCATTTT. Its translation: CSARDGTLNQPQHF.

The genes are TRBV5-1 and TRBJ1-1, with 7 bases lining up with TRBD1. Trimming cost V 2 bases and J 1 base; bases outside gene matches: 2. The CDR3 is made up of 14 amino acids. Per germline, CDR1 SGHRS and CDR2 YFSETQ. CDR3 nucleotides: TGCGCCAGCAGCTTCACAGGGGCGAACACTGAAGCTTTCTTT. Its translation: CASSFTGANTEAFF.

This clonotype was detected ten times or more. This rearrangement joins TRBV27 to TRBJ1-5; D remains unclear. The germline gives CDR1 MNHEY, CDR2 SMNVEV (reference sequence). Trimming cost V 6 bases and J 0 bases, with 9 bases left between them. The CDR3 spans 14 residues. CDR3 sequence (DNA): TGTGCCAGCAGGTCTGCGGATAGCAATCAGCCCCAGCATTTT. This sequence encodes CASRSADSNQPQHF.

The gene calls are TRBV28 and TRBJ2-2; D might be TRBD1 or TRBD2, each matching 5 bases. Trimming removed 1 base from V and 5 bases from J, with 11 bases in between. The CDR3 extends over 15 amino acids. Per the germline V gene, CDR1 is MDHEN and CDR2 is SYDVKM. The CDR3 protein is CASSLYGTVTGELFF. In nucleotides, the CDR3 is TGTGCCAGCAGTTTATACGGGACGGTTACCGGGGAGCTGTTTTTT. The full variable domain, its missing parts supplied by reference TRBV28 and TRBJ2-2, is DVKVTQSSRYLVKRTGEKVFLECVQDMDHENMFWYRQDPGLGLRLIYFSYDVKMKEKGDIPEGYSVSREKKERFSLILESASTNQTSMYLCASSLYGTVTGELFFGEGSRLTVL.